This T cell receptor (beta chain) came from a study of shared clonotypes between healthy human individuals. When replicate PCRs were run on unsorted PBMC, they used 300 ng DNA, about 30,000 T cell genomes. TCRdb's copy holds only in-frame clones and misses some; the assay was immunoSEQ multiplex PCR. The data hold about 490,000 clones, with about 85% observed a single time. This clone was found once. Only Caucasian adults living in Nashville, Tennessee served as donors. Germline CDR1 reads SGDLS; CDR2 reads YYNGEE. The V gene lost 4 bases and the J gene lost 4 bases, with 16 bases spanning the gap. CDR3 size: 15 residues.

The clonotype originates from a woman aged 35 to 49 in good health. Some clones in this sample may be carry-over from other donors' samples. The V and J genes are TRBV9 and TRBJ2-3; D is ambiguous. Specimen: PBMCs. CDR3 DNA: TGTGCCAGCAGCCAAGACATCCCCCTCTCAGATACGCAGTATTTT. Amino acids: CASSQDIPLSDTQYF.